Here is one T cell receptor (beta chain) with its context. These data originate in a study of blood T cell repertoires in COVID-19. Only in-frame clones appear in the TCRdb table, and some are missing; sequencing was by immunoSEQ multiplex PCR. This table holds about 320,000 clones, around 86% found once. Trimming took 6 bases from V and 8 from J, leaving 8 bases between them. There are 12 residues in the CDR3. In terms of age and location, participants ranged from roughly 18 to 90 years and lived in about two dozen US areas. Participant-reported clinical history was the basis for cohort assignment. Symptom resolution, clearance, or two negative PCRs marked donors in Cohort 3 as recovered.

This sequence was found in a woman aged 18-35 years who had recovered from COVID-19. The chain employs TRBV12-3 or TRBV12-4 and TRBJ1-6; D might be TRBD1 (6 bases). The sample taken for sequencing was PBMCs or T cells enriched from blood (not recorded which). This chain's CDR3 is CASSRQDSPLHF. For the CDR3, the DNA is TGTGCCAGCAGCAGACAGGATTCACCCCTCCACTTT.